This T cell receptor (beta chain) was recovered during a study of shared clonotypes between healthy human individuals. Findings and limits, study-wide: The naive CD4 repertoires of a handful of donors were compared, and about 5% of clonotypes were shared.

Selected positively for CCR7 and CD45RO-negative, naive CD8 cells excluded terminally differentiated effector memory CD45RA+ cells. In regard to this clone: No antigen is known for it.

The germline V gene has CDR1 SEHNR and CDR2 FQNEAQ (reference sequence). The CDR3 contains 14 residues. V was clipped by 4 bases and J by 2 bases, with 12 bases between them. It was about 190 ng DNA, about 30,000 T cell genomes, that sorted-subset replicate PCRs used. This table comes from immunoSEQ multiplex PCR, and its TCRdb copy is limited to in-frame clones, with some not included. This table holds about 820,000 clones, about 92% found once. J is TRBJ2-7 and V is TRBV7-9; weak D call: TRBD1 (6 bases). This receptor was identified in a man aged 25-45 years in good health. Sequencing was done on a sample of naive CD8+ T cells sorted from blood. The CDR3 loop is CASSSTGIPYEQYF. Here the CDR3 DNA reads TGTGCCAGCAGCTCCACAGGGATTCCCTACGAGCAGTACTTC. Variable domain in full (rest from reference TRBV7-9 and TRBJ2-7): DTGVSQNPRHKITKRGQNVTFRCDPISEHNRLYWYRQTLGQGPEFLTYFQNEAQLEKSRLLSDRFSAERPKGSFSTLEIQRTEQGDSAMYLCASSSTGIPYEQYFGPGTRLTVT.